One T cell receptor (beta chain) is described in this entry. The CDR3 is 13 residues long. Trimming left V 0 bases short and J 0 bases short, with 5 bases between. Per the germline V gene, CDR1 is GTSNPN and CDR2 is SVGIG (reference sequence). As originally analysed: Nucleated cell counts were estimated from reference gene primer amplification. The protocol was immunoSEQ multiplex PCR, while the TCRdb copy is restricted to in-frame clones and leaves out a portion. V and J calls and clone size are copied from that table; D and trimming were computed from the DNA. The table lists some 670,000 clones, about nine tenths of them singletons, with more than 0.25% in the top ten. The sample originates from a study of blood T cell repertoires in COVID-19. Study information: Collection of acute and convalescent COVID-19 samples took place in the United States, Italy and Spain.

The TCR sequence derives from a woman younger than 30 with acute or convalescent COVID-19. J is TRBJ1-2 and V is TRBV30, with a possible D match to TRBD1 (5 bases). The specimen sequenced was peripheral blood. DNA of the CDR3: TGTGCCTGGAGTGTGGGGCCTAACTATGGCTACACCTTC. Translation gives CAWSVGPNYGYTF.